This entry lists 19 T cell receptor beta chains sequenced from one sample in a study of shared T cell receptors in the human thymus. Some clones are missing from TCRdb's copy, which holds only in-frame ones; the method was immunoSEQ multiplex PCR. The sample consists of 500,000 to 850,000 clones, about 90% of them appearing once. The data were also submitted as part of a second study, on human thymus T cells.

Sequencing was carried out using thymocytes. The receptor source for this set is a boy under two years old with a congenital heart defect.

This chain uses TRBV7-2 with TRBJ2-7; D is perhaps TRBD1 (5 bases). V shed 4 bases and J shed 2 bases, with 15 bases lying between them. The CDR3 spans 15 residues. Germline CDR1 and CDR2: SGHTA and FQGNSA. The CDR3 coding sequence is TGTGCCAGCAGCTCCCCTAAGGACATGCCCTACGAGCAGTACTTC. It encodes CASSSPKDMPYEQYF. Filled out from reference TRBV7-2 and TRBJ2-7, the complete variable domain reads GAGVSQSPSNKVTEKGKDVELRCDPISGHTALYWYRQSLGQGLEFLIYFQGNSAPDKSGLPSDRFSAERTGGSVSTLTIQRTQQEDSAVYLCASSSPKDMPYEQYFGPGTRLTVT.

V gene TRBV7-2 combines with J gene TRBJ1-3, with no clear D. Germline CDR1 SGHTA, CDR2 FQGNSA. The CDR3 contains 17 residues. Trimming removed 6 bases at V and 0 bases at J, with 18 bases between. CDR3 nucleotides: TGTGCCAGCAGACGTAGCGTGGACCGACGCTCTGGAAACACCATATATTTT. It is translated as CASRRSVDRRSGNTIYF. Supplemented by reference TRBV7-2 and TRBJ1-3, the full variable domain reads GAGVSQSPSNKVTEKGKDVELRCDPISGHTALYWYRQSLGQGLEFLIYFQGNSAPDKSGLPSDRFSAERTGGSVSTLTIQRTQQEDSAVYLCASRRSVDRRSGNTIYFGEGSWLTVV.

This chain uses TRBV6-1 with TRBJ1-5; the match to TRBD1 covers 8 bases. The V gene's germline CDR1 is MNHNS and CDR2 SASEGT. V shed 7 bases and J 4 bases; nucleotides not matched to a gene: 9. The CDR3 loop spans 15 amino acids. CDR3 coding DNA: TGTGCCAGCATGAAAAAGGACAGGGTGAATCAGCCCCAGCATTTT. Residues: CASMKKDRVNQPQHF.

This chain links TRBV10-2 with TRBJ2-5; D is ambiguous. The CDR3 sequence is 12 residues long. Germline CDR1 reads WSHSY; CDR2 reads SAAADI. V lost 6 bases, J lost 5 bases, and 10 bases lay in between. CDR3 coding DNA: TGCGCCAGCAGCGTGGAGAGGGAGACCCAGTACTTC. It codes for CASSVERETQYF.

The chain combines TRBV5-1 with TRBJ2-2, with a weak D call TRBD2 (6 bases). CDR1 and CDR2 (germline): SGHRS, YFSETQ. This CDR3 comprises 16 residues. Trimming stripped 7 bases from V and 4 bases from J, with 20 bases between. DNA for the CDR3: TGCGCCAGCCAACCATTAGCGGCGCTCTTCACCGGGGAGCTGTTTTTT. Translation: CASQPLAALFTGELFF.

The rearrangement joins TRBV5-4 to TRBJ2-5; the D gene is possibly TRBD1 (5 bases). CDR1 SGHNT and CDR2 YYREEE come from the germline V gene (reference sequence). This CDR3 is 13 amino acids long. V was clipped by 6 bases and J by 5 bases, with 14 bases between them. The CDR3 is CASTPGHAETQYF. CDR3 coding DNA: TGTGCCAGCACCCCCGGACATGCTGAGACCCAGTACTTC. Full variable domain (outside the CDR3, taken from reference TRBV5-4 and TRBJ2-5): ETGVTQSPTHLIKTRGQQVTLRCSSQSGHNTVSWYQQALGQGPQFIFQYYREEENGRGNFPPRFSGLQFPNYSSELNVNALELDDSALYLCASTPGHAETQYFGPGTRLLVL.

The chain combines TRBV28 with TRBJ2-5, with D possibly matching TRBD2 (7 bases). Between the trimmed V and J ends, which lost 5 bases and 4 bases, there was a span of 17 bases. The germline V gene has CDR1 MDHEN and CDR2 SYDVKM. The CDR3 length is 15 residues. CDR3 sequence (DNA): TGTGCCAGCAGTCCAGCCAGGGGAGGGAGAGAGACCCAGTACTTC. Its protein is CASSPARGGRETQYF. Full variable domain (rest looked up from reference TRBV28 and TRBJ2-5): DVKVTQSSRYLVKRTGEKVFLECVQDMDHENMFWYRQDPGLGLRLIYFSYDVKMKEKGDIPEGYSVSREKKERFSLILESASTNQTSMYLCASSPARGGRETQYFGPGTRLLVL.

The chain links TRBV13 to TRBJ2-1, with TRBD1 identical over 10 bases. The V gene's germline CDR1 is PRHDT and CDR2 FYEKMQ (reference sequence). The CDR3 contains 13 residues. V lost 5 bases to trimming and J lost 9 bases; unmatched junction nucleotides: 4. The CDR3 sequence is CASSGDRGSEQFF. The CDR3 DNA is TGTGCCAGCAGCGGGGACAGGGGATCTGAGCAGTTCTTC.

The chain's CDR3 is CASSNHRVDHTGELFF. CDR3 in DNA: TGTGCCAGCAGCAACCACAGGGTGGATCATACCGGGGAGCTGTTTTTT. The chain uses TRBV9 and TRBJ2-2, with TRBD1 as a possible D gene (6 bases). This CDR3 is built from 16 residues. CDR1 and CDR2 (germline): SGDLS, YYNGEE. V gave up 4 bases and J gave up 5 bases, with 18 bases separating them.

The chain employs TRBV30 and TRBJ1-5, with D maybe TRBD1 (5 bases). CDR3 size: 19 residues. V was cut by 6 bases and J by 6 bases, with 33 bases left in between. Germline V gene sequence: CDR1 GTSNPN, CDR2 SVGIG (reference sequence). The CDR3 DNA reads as TGTGCCTGCCTCCTACCCCTGGCGCTTAGGACATCTTTTGTTCAGCCCCAGCATTTT. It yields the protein CACLLPLALRTSFVQPQHF. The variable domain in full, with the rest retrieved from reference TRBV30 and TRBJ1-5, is SQTIHQWPATLVQPVGSPLSLECTVEGTSNPNLYWYRQAAGRGLQLLFYSVGIGQISSEVPQNLSASRPQDRQFILSSKKLLLSDSGFYLCACLLPLALRTSFVQPQHFGDGTRLSIL.

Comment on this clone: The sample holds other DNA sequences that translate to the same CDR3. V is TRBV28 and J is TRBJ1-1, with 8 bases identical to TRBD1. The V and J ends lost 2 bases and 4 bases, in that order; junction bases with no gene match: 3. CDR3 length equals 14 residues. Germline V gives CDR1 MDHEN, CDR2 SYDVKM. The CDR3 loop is CASSLDRGGTEAFF. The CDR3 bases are TGTGCCAGCAGTTTAGACAGGGGAGGCACTGAAGCTTTCTTT.

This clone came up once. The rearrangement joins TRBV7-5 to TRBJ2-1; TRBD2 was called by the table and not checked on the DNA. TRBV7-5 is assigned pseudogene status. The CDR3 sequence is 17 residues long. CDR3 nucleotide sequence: TGTGCCAGGGCCGGACGGGCGGGGTTCCCCCGGTTGAATGAGCAGTTCTTC. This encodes CARAGRAGFPRLNEQFF.

The CDR3 region is CASKADRGYEQYF. In DNA form, the CDR3 reads TGTGCCAGTAAGGCGGACAGGGGCTACGAGCAGTACTTC. V is TRBV19 and J is TRBJ2-7; 9 bases fit TRBD1. Germline V lookup: CDR1 LNHDA, CDR2 SQIVND (reference sequence). Trimming removed 7 bases from V and 3 bases from J; junction bases left unmatched: 4. The CDR3 length is 13 residues.

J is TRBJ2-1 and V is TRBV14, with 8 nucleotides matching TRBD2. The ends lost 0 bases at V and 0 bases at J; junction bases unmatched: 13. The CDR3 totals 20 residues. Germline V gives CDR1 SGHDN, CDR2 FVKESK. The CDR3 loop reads CASSQDQDPAGASSYNEQFF. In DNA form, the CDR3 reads TGTGCCAGCAGCCAAGATCAGGACCCAGCGGGGGCGAGCTCCTACAATGAGCAGTTCTTC.

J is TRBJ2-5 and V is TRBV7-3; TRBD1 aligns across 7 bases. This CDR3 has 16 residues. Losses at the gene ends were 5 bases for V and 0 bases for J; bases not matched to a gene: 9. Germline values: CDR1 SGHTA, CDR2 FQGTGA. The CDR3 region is CASSPFEDRNQETQYF. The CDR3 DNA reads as TGTGCCAGCAGCCCATTTGAGGACAGGAACCAAGAGACCCAGTACTTC.

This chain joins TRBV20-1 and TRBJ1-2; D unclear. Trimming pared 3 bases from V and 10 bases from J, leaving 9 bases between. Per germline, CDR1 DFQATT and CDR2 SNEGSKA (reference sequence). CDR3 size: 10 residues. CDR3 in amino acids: CSASRFTYTF. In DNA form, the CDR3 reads TGCAGTGCTAGCAGGTTTACCTACACCTTC.

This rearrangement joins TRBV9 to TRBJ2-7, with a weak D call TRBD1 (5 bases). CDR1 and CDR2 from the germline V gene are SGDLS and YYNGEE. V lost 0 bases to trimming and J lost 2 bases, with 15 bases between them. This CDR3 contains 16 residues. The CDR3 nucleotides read TGTGCCAGCAGCGTAGGCTGGGGCCAAAGGGCCTACGAGCAGTACTTC. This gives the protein CASSVGWGQRAYEQYF. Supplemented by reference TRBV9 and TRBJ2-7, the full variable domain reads DSGVTQTPKHLITATGQRVTLRCSPRSGDLSVYWYQQSLDQGLQFLIQYYNGEERAKGNILERFSAQQFPDLHSELNLSSLELGDSALYFCASSVGWGQRAYEQYFGPGTRLTVT.

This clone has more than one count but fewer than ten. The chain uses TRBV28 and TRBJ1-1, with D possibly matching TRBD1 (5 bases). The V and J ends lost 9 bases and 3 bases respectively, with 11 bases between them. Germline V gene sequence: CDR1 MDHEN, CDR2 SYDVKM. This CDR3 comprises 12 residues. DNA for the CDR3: TGTGCCAGTCAAGTAGGGGACACTGAAGCTTTCTTT. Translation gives CASQVGDTEAFF.

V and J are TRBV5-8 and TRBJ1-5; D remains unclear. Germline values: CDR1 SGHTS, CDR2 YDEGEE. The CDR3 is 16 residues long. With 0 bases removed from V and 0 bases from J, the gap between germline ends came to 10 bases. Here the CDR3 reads CASSLGAGNSNQPQHF. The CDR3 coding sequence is TGTGCCAGCAGCTTGGGGGCGGGAAATAGCAATCAGCCCCAGCATTTT. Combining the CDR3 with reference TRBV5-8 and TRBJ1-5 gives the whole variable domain EAGVTQSPTHLIKTRGQQATLRCSPISGHTSVYWYQQALGLGLQFLLWYDEGEERNRGNFPPRFSGRQFPNYSSELNVNALELEDSALYLCASSLGAGNSNQPQHFGDGTRLSIL.